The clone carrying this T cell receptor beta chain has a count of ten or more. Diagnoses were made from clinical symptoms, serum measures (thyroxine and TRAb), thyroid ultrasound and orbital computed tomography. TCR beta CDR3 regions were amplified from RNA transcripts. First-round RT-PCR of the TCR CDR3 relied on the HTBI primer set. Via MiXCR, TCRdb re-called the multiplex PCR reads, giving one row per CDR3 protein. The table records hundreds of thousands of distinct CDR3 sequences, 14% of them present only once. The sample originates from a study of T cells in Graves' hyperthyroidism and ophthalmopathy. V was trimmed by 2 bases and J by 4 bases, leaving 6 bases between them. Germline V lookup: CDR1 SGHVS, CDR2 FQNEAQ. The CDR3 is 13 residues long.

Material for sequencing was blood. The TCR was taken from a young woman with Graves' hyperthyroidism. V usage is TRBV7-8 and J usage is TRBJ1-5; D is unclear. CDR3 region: CASSLPSNQPQHF. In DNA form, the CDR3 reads TGTGCCAGCAGCTTACCTAGTAATCAGCCCCAGCATTTT.